The clone carrying this TCR beta chain was seen once. Its target is not known. The record originates from a study of high-grade serous ovarian cancer treatment subgroups. Looking at the study overall: Samples averaged 14,192 reads and 7,000 or so unique TCR beta rearrangements.

Sequenced by immunoSEQ multiplex PCR; TCRdb stores in-frame clones only, minus some. The data contain about 28,000 clones, about 86% of them singletons. CDR1 and CDR2 from the germline V gene are SGDLS and YYNGEE. The V gene end was trimmed by 2 bases and the J gene end by 1 base; junction bases not matched to a gene: 10. The CDR3 consists of 18 residues. Tumor samples were obtained before definitive surgery or chemotherapy. Findings of the study overall: Different patients shared almost no repertoire; same-patient tumors shared about 0.11 to 0.85.

Sequences were obtained from tumor tissue. The genes are TRBV9 and TRBJ2-4; 9 bases agree with TRBD2. This TCR came from a human donor with high-grade serous ovarian cancer. As DNA, the CDR3 is TGTGCCAGCAGCGTGGGACTAGCTGGTGGGGCGGCCAAAAACATTCAGTACTTC. This gives the protein CASSVGLAGGAAKNIQYF.